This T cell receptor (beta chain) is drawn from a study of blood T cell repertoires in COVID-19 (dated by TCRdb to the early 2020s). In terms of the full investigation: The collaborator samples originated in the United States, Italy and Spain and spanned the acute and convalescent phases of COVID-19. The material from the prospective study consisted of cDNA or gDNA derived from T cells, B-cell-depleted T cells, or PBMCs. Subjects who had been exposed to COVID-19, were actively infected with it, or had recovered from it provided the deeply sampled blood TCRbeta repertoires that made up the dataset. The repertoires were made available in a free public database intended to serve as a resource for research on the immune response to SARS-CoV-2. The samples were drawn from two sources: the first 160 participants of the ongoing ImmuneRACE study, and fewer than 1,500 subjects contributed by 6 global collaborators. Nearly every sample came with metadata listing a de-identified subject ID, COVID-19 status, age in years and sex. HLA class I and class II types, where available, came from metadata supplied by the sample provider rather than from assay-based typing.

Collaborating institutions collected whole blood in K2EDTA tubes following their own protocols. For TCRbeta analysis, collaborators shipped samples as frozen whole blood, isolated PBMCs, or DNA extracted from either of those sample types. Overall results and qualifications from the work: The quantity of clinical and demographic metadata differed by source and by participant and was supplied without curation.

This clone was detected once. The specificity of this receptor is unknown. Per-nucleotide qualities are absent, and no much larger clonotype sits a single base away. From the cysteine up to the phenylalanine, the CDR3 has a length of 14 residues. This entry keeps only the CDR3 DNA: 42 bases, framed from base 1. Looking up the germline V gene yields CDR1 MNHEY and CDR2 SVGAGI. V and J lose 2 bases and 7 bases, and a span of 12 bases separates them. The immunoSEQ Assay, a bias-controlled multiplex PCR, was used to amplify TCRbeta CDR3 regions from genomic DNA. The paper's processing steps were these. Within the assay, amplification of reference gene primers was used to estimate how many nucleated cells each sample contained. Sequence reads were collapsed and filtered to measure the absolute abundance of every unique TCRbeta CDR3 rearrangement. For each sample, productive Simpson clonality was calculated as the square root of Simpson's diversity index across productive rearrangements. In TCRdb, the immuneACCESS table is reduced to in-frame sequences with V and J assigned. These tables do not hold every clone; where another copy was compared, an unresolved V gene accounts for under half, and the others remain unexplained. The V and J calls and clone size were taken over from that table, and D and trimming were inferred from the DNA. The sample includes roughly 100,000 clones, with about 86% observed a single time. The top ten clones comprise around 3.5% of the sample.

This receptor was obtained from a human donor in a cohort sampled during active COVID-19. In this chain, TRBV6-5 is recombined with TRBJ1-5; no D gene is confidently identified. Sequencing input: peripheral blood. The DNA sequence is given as TGTGCCAGCAGTTACCCCGGGTATGGACAGCCCCAGCATTTT. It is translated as CASSYPGYGQPQHF.